The 18 T cell receptor beta chains below come from one sample, sequenced in a study of shared clonotypes between healthy human individuals. TCRdb's copy holds only in-frame clones and misses some; the assay was immunoSEQ multiplex PCR. The table records hundreds of thousands of clones, 96% of them present only once. Naivety among CD8 cells was defined by CD45RO negativity and positive CCR7 selection, thereby excluding terminally differentiated effector memory CD45RA+ cells. The sequenced sample consisted of naive CD8+ T cells sorted from blood. The receptors were sampled from a woman aged 25 to 39 in good health.

The rearrangement links TRBV28 to TRBJ2-7, with 11 nucleotides matching TRBD2. V shed 6 bases and J 5 bases; nucleotides not matched to a gene: 3. The CDR3 spans 13 residues. Germline lookup yields CDR1 MDHEN and CDR2 SYDVKM. In DNA, the CDR3 is TGTGCCAGCAGGGGTAGCGGGAGGGACGAGCAGTACTTC. Amino acid sequence: CASRGSGRDEQYF.

This sequence joins TRBV7-8 and TRBJ2-2; 10 nucleotides line up with TRBD1. J lost 6 bases, V lost 2 bases, and 9 bases had no gene match. Germline CDR1 reads SGHVS; CDR2 reads FQNEAQ. CDR3 size: 17 residues. The CDR3 coding sequence is TGTGCCAGCAGCTTATTAGGGACAGGGGAGTTTCCCGGGGAGCTGTTTTTT. It translates to CASSLLGTGEFPGELFF.

The chain joins TRBV2 to TRBJ2-3; weak D call: TRBD2 (8 bases). Per the germline V gene, CDR1 is SNHLY and CDR2 is FYNNEI. This CDR3 contains 15 residues. With 7 bases removed from V and 5 bases from J, the gap between germline ends came to 19 bases. The CDR3: CASTGRDSEGDTQYF. In DNA, the CDR3 is TGTGCCAGCACCGGGAGGGACAGCGAGGGAGATACGCAGTATTTT.

The chain uses TRBV28 and TRBJ1-3, with 8 bases identical to TRBD1. Unmatched junction bases numbered 7, after V lost 6 bases and J lost 3 bases. The length of the CDR3 is 15 residues. Germline V lookup: CDR1 MDHEN, CDR2 SYDVKM. In DNA, the CDR3 is TGTGCCAGCAGGCTACAGGGGGGATTTGGAAACACCATATATTTT. Translating it yields CASRLQGGFGNTIYF.

The rearrangement links TRBV5-4 to TRBJ2-7, with D uncertain. The length of the CDR3 is 14 residues. Germline V gene data show CDR1 as SGHNT and CDR2 as YYREEE (reference sequence). Trimming left V 3 bases short and J 5 bases short, with 15 bases between. DNA for the CDR3: TGTGCCAGCAGCTCACCGGCTAAGGGCAACGAGCAGTACTTC. Protein product: CASSSPAKGNEQYF.

This chain joins TRBV27 and TRBJ2-1; 11 nucleotides line up with TRBD2. V gave up 6 bases and J gave up 4 bases; unmatched junction bases: 8. The CDR3 is made up of 16 amino acids. Looked up from germline, CDR1 is MNHEY and CDR2 is SMNVEV (reference sequence). CDR3: CASRELAGALYNEQFF. Written as DNA, the CDR3 is TGTGCCAGCAGAGAACTAGCGGGAGCCCTTTACAATGAGCAGTTCTTC.

The rearrangement uses TRBV5-6 and TRBJ1-1, with D unresolved. Germline CDR1 is SGHDT and CDR2 is YYEEEE. Trimming took 3 bases from V and 5 from J, leaving 17 bases between them. The CDR3 loop spans 15 amino acids. The CDR3 region is CASSWVGSLSTEAFF. The CDR3 DNA follows: TGTGCCAGCAGCTGGGTAGGCTCCCTTTCAACTGAAGCTTTCTTT.

The chain is built from TRBV19 and TRBJ2-7, with 12 bases identical to TRBD2. The CDR3 contains 15 residues. V shed 5 bases, J shed 2 bases, and the junction held 4 bases outside the gene matches. CDR1 is LNHDA and CDR2 is SQIVND in the germline V gene (reference sequence). The CDR3 loop is CASSQTSGGPYEQYF. The CDR3, as DNA: TGTGCCAGTAGTCAGACTAGCGGGGGCCCCTACGAGCAGTACTTC.

The chain combines TRBV28 with TRBJ2-1; D may be TRBD1 or TRBD2 (5 bases each). Per germline, CDR1 MDHEN and CDR2 SYDVKM. The length of the CDR3 is 16 residues. V gave up 5 bases and J gave up 5 bases, with 19 bases separating them. CDR3 loop: CASSDWTRGADNEQFF. The CDR3 region has the DNA TGTGCCAGCAGTGACTGGACTCGTGGGGCGGACAATGAGCAGTTCTTC.

V gene TRBV4-1 combines with J gene TRBJ2-7; 13 bases fit TRBD2. Germline values: CDR1 MGHRA, CDR2 YSYEKL. V gave up 5 bases and J gave up 4 bases; unmatched junction bases: 2. The CDR3 sequence is 14 residues long. The CDR3 DNA reads TGCGCCAGCAGCGTGGGACTAGCGGGGTACGAGCAGTACTTC. Translating it yields CASSVGLAGYEQYF.

In DNA, the CDR3 is TGTGCCAGCAGCTTAGGGGCGGAGGGAAGCTCCTACGAGCAGTACTTC. This sequence encodes CASSLGAEGSSYEQYF. V gene TRBV7-9 combines with J gene TRBJ2-7; possible D gene TRBD2, 6 bases. Trimming took 1 base from V and 0 from J, leaving 13 bases between them. Germline V lookup: CDR1 SEHNR, CDR2 FQNEAQ (reference sequence). CDR3 length: 16 residues.

V and J are TRBV4-1 and TRBJ2-7; D gene ambiguous. This CDR3 spans 13 amino acids. V was shortened by 1 base and J by 5 bases, with 9 bases between the two germline ends. CDR1 and CDR2 from the germline V gene are MGHRA and YSYEKL. This CDR3 is CASSQGGDDEQYF. CDR3 coding DNA: TGCGCCAGCAGCCAAGGAGGCGACGACGAGCAGTACTTC.

This chain links TRBV7-9 with TRBJ2-7; TRBD1 aligns across 11 bases. Unmatched junction bases numbered 8, after V lost 5 bases and J lost 5 bases. This CDR3 is built from 15 residues. The germline gives CDR1 SEHNR, CDR2 FQNEAQ (reference sequence). CDR3 amino acids: CASSQGQGAYHEQYF. The DNA for the CDR3 is TGTGCCAGCAGCCAAGGACAGGGGGCGTACCACGAGCAGTACTTC.

The chain carries TRBV7-9 and TRBJ2-1; 13 bases align to TRBD2. This CDR3 has 16 residues. The germline V gene encodes CDR1 SEHNR and CDR2 FQNEAQ (reference sequence). V lost 4 bases and J lost 4; bases outside the gene matches: 4. As DNA, the CDR3 is TGTGCCAGCAGCTCCTGGACTAGCGGGAGATACAATGAGCAGTTCTTC. Protein product: CASSSWTSGRYNEQFF.

The V call is TRBV11-2, the J call TRBJ2-7, with a weak D call TRBD1 (7 bases). The CDR3 sequence is 13 residues long. The V end was cut by 1 base, the J end by 7 bases, with 11 bases between. Germline V gives CDR1 SGHAT, CDR2 FQNNGV. CDR3 nucleotides: TGTGCCAGCAGCTTAGTGGCAGGGGGGGAGCAGTACTTC. It codes for CASSLVAGGEQYF.

This chain links TRBV7-6 with TRBJ2-3, with TRBD1 as a possible D gene (5 bases). This CDR3 has 16 residues. Trimming took 5 bases from V and 3 from J, leaving 18 bases between them. The germline gives CDR1 SGHVS, CDR2 FNYEAQ. In DNA form, the CDR3 reads TGTGCCAGCAGCCCTATGCCGCGACCAGGGACAGATACGCAGTATTTT. Its translation is CASSPMPRPGTDTQYF.

The chain links TRBV7-9 to TRBJ2-1; TRBD2 matches at 10 bases. The CDR3 contains 19 residues. V lost 5 bases to trimming and J lost 7 bases; unmatched junction nucleotides: 20. CDR1 is SEHNR and CDR2 is FQNEAQ in the germline V gene (reference sequence). CDR3 sequence (DNA): TGTGCCAGCAGCCCCCTAAGGATCTCTAGCGGGAGCGGATTTAATGAGCAGTTCTTC. Amino acid sequence: CASSPLRISSGSGFNEQFF.

The chain has TRBV4-2 and TRBJ2-2, with TRBD2 identical over 10 bases. J lost 6 bases, V lost 0 bases, and 10 bases had no gene match. There are 18 residues in the CDR3. The germline gives CDR1 LGHNA, CDR2 YNFKEQ. CDR3 protein: CASSQDFALAGAAGELFF. The CDR3 DNA reads TGTGCCAGCAGCCAAGATTTCGCTCTAGCGGGAGCGGCCGGGGAGCTGTTTTTT.